The source of this T cell receptor (beta chain) is a study of T cells expressing NK-cell markers. Study summary: From sorted CD3+CD56+NKG2C+, CD3+CD56+NKG2C- and CD3+CD56-NKG2C+ T cells came the TCR beta repertoires. Eight donors were sequenced, of whom seven were HCMV-seropositive, while the remaining one was HCMV-seronegative. Study outcomes and limitations: Expanded NKG2C+ T cell clones were not confirmed as HCMV-specific.

The CDR3 sequence is 13 residues long. Per germline, CDR1 SNHLY and CDR2 FYNNEI. TCRdb reprocessed the 5' RACE reads and stores each CDR3 protein as one record, lacking DNA. This repertoire comprises under 200,000 distinct CDR3 sequences; its ten largest clones make up about a fifth. Note on this clonotype: Its antigen is undetermined.

The source material was blood T cells: a sorted CD56 or NKG2C T cell subset, CD4+ or CD8+ T cells, or bulk PBMC T cells (not recorded which). The clonotype comes from a woman aged 18 to 75 in good health. V gene TRBV2 combines with J gene TRBJ2-1. This CDR3 reads CASKLSLGNEQFF.